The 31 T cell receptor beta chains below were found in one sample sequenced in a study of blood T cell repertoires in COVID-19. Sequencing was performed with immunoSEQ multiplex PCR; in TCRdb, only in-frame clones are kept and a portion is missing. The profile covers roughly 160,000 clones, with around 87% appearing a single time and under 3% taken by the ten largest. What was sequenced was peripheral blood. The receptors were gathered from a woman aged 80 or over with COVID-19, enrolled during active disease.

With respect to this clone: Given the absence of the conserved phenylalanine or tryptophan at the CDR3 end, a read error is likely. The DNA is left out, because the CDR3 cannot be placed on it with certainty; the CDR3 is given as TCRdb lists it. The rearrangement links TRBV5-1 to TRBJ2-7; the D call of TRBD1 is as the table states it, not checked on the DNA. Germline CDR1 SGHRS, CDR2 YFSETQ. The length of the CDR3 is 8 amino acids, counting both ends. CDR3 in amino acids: CASSPGLL.

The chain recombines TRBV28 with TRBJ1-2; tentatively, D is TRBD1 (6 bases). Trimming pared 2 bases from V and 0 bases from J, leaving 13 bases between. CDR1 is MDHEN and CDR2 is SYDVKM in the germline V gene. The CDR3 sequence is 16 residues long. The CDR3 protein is CASSLQGLRANYGYTF. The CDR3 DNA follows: TGTGCCAGCAGTTTACAGGGGTTACGAGCTAACTATGGCTACACCTTC.

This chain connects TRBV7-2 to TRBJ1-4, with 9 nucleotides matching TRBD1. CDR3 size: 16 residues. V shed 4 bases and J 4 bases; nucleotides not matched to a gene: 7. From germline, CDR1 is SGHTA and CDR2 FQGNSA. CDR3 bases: TGTGCCAGCAGCTCCTGGGCGGGACAGGGTAATGAAAAACTGTTTTTT. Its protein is CASSSWAGQGNEKLFF. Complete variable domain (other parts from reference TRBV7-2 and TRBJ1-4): GAGVSQSPSNKVTEKGKDVELRCDPISGHTALYWYRQSLGQGLEFLIYFQGNSAPDKSGLPSDRFSAERTGGSVSTLTIQRTQQEDSAVYLCASSSWAGQGNEKLFFGSGTQLSVL.

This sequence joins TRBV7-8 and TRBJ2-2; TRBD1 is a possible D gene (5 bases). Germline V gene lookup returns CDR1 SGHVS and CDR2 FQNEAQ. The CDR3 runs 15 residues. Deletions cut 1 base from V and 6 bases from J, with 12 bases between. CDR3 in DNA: TGTGCCAGCAGCTTAGGGGCAGGGCCTCCCGGGGAGCTGTTTTTT. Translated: CASSLGAGPPGELFF.

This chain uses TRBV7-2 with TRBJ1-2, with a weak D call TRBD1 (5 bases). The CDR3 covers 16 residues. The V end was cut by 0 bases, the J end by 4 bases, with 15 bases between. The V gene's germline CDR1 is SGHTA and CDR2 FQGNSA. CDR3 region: CASSLALFAGFYGYTF. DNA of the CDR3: TGTGCCAGCAGCTTAGCCCTATTCGCAGGGTTCTATGGCTACACCTTC.

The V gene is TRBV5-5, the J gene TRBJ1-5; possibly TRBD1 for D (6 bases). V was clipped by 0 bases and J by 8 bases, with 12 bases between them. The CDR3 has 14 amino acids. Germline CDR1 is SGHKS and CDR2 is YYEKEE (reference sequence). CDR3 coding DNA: TGTGCCAGCAGCTTGGGGGCAGGGGTTGAGCCCCAGCATTTT. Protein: CASSLGAGVEPQHF.

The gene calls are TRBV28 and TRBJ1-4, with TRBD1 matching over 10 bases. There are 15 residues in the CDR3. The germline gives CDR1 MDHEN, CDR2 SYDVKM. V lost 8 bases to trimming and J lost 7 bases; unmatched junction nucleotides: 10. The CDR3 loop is CASRGGDRGPEKLFF. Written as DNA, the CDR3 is TGTGCCAGCCGTGGGGGGGACAGGGGTCCTGAAAAACTGTTTTTT. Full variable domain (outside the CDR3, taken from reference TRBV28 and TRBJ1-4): DVKVTQSSRYLVKRTGEKVFLECVQDMDHENMFWYRQDPGLGLRLIYFSYDVKMKEKGDIPEGYSVSREKKERFSLILESASTNQTSMYLCASRGGDRGPEKLFFGSGTQLSVL.

The CDR3 region has the DNA TGTGCCAGCAGTCTCCGGTCAGATACGCAGTATTTT. Translation gives CASSLRSDTQYF. V usage is TRBV28 and J usage is TRBJ2-3; D uncertain. The CDR3 covers 12 residues. Germline V CDR1 and CDR2: MDHEN, SYDVKM. V dropped 5 bases and J dropped 4 bases, with 7 bases sitting between them.

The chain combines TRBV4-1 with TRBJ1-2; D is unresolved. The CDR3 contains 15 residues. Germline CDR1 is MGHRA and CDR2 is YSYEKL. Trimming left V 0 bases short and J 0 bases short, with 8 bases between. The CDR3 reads CASSQEVGANYGYTF. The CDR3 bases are TGCGCCAGCAGCCAAGAGGTCGGAGCTAACTATGGCTACACCTTC.

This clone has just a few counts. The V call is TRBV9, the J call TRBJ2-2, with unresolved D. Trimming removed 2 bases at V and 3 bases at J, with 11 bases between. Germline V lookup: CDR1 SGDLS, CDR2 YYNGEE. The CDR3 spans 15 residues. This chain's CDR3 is CASSVRPGHTGELFF. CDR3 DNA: TGTGCCAGCAGCGTCCGGCCGGGTCACACCGGGGAGCTGTTTTTT.

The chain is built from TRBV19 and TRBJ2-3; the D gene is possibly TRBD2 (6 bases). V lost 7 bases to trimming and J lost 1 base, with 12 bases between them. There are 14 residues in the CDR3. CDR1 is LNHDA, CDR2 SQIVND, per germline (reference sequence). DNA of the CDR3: TGTGCCAGTATGGAGGGGACTGGCACAGATACGCAGTATTTT. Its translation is CASMEGTGTDTQYF.

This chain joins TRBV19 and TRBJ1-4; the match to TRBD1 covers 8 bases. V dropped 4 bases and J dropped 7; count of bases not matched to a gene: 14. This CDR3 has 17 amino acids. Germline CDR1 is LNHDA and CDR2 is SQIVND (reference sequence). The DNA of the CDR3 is TGTGCCAGTAGTACAACCCCGAGACAGGGGCTAAGTGAAAAACTGTTTTTT. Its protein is CASSTTPRQGLSEKLFF.

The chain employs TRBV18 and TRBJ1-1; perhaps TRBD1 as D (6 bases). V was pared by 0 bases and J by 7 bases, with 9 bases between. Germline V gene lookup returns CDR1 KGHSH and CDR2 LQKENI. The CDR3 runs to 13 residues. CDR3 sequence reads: CASSPPMDSEAFF. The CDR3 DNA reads TGTGCCAGCTCACCACCGATGGACAGTGAAGCTTTCTTT. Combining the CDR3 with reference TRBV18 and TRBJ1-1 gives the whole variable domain NAGVMQNPRHLVRRRGQEARLRCSPMKGHSHVYWYRQLPEEGLKFMVYLQKENIIDESGMPKERFSAEFPKEGPSILRIQQVVRGDSAAYFCASSPPMDSEAFFGQGTRLTVV.

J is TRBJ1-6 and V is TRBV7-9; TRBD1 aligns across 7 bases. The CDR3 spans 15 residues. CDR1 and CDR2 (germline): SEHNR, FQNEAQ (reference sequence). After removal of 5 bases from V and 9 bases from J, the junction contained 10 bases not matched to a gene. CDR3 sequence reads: CASSPDRAVGSPLHF. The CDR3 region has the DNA TGTGCCAGCAGCCCCGACAGGGCGGTGGGTTCACCCCTCCACTTT. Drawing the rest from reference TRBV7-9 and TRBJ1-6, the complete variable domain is DTGVSQNPRHKITKRGQNVTFRCDPISEHNRLYWYRQTLGQGPEFLTYFQNEAQLEKSRLLSDRFSAERPKGSFSTLEIQRTEQGDSAMYLCASSPDRAVGSPLHFGNGTRLTVT.

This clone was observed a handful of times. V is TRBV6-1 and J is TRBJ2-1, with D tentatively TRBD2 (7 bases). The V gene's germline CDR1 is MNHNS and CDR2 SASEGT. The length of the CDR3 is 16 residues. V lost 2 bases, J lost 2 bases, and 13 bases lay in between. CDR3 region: CASSERGGRTYNEQFF. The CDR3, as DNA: TGTGCCAGCAGTGAAAGGGGGGGCAGGACCTACAATGAGCAGTTCTTC.

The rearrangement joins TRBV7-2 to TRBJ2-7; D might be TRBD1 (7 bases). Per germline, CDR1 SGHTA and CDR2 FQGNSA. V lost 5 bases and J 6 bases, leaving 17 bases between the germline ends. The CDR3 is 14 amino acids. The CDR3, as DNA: TGTGCCAGCAGCCCAGGGGGGTACCGGAGCGAGCAGTACTTC. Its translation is CASSPGGYRSEQYF.

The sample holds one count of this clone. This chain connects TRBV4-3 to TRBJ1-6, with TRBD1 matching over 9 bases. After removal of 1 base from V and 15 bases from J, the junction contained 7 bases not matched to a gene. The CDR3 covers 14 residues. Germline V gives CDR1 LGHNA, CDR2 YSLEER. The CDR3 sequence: CASSQGRQGGHLHF. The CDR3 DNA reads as TGCGCCAGCAGCCAAGGGAGACAGGGGGGACACCTCCACTTT.

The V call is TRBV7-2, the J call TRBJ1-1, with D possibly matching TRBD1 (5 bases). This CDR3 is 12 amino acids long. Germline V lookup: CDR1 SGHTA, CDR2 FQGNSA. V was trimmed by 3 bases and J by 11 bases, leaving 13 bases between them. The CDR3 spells CASSFPGTGAFF. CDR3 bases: TGTGCCAGCAGCTTCCCCGGGACTGGGGCTTTCTTT.

Written as DNA, the CDR3 is TGCACCAGCAGCCACCCCCCTCCGAGAGGGAGACCTTACAATGAGCAGTTCTTC. It is translated as CTSSHPPPRGRPYNEQFF. The rearrangement joins TRBV1 to TRBJ2-1; the table's TRBD2 call for D was not verified on the DNA. TRBV1 has pseudogene status. The CDR3 sequence is 18 residues long.

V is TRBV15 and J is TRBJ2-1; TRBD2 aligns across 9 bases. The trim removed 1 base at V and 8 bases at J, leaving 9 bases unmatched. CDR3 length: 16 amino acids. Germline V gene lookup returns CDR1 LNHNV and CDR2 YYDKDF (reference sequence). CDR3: CATSRGAGGPKDEQFF. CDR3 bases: TGTGCCACCAGCAGAGGCGCGGGAGGGCCGAAGGATGAGCAGTTCTTC.

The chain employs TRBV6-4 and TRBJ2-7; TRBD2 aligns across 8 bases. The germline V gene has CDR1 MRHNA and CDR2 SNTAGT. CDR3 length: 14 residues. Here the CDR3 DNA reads TGTGCAGCTCGGGCGAGGACTAGCTGGCACGAGCAGTACTTC. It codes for CAARARTSWHEQYF.

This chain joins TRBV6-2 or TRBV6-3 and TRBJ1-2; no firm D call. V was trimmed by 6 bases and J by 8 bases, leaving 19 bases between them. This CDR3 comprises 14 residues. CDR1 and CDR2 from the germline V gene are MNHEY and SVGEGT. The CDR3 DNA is TGTGCCAGCAGCGTAATTTCCTCAACGGGAGGCTACACCTTC. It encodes CASSVISSTGGYTF.

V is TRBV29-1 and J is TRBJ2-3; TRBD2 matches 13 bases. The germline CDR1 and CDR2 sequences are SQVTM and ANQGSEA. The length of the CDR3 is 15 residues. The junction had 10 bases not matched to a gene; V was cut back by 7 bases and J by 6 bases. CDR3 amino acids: CSGGTSGNMGDTQYF. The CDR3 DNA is TGCAGCGGAGGGACTAGCGGGAACATGGGGGATACGCAGTATTTT.

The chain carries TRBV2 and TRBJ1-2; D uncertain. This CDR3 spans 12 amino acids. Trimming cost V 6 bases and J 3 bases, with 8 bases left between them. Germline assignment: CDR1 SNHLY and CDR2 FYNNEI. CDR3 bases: TGTGCCAGCAGACTATTGGACTATGGCTACACCTTC. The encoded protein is CASRLLDYGYTF.

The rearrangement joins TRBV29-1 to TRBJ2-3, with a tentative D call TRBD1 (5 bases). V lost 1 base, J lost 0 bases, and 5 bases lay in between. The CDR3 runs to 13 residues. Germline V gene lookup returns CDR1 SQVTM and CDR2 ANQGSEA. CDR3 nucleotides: TGCAGCGTTGAAGCAGGGAGCACAGATACGCAGTATTTT. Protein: CSVEAGSTDTQYF.

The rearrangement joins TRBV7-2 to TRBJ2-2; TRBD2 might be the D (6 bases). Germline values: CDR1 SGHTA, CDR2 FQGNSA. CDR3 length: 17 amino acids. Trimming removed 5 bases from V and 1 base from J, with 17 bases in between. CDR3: CASSPSAVSGNTGELFF. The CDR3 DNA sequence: TGTGCCAGCAGCCCCTCCGCGGTTAGCGGGAACACCGGGGAGCTGTTTTTT.

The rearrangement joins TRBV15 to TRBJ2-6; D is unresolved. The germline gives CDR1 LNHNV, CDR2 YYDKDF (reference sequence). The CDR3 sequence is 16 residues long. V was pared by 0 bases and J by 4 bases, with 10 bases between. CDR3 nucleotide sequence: TGTGCCACCAGCAGAGATCTAGGAACAGGGGCCAACGTCCTGACTTTC. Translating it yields CATSRDLGTGANVLTF.

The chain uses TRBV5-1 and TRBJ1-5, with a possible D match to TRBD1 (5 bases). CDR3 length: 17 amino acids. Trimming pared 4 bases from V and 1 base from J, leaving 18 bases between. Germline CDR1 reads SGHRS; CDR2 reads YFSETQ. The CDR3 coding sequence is TGCGCCAGCAGCCCGGGGGTTGTGGGCGGCAGCAATCAGCCCCAGCATTTT. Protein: CASSPGVVGGSNQPQHF.

The chain's CDR3 is CATATEGTDTQYF. As DNA, the CDR3 is TGTGCCACCGCCACGGAGGGTACAGATACGCAGTATTTT. The chain uses TRBV2 and TRBJ2-3; D may be TRBD2 (6 bases). This CDR3 has 13 residues. Trimming stripped 10 bases from V and 3 bases from J, with 14 bases between. Germline V CDR1 and CDR2: SNHLY, FYNNEI.

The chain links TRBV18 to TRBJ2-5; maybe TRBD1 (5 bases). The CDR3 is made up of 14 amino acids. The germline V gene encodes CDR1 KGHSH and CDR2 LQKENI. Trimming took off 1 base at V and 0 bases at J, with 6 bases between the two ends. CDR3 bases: TGTGCCAGCTCACCACTGGACAACCAAGAGACCCAGTACTTC. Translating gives CASSPLDNQETQYF.

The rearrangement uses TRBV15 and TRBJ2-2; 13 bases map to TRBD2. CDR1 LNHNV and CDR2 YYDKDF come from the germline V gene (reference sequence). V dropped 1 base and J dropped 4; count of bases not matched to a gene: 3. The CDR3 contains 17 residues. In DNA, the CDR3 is TGTGCCACCAGCAGAGGACTAGCGGGAGGAGGCACCGGGGAGCTGTTTTTT. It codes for CATSRGLAGGGTGELFF.